This T cell receptor (beta chain) was retrieved from a study of T-cell memory formation after mild COVID-19. From germline, CDR1 is MGHRA and CDR2 YSYEKL. The CDR3 has 16 residues. Trimming left V 0 bases short and J 2 bases short, with 11 bases between. MiXCR, run by TCRdb on the 5' RACE reads, gives a single entry per CDR3 protein. Of around 310,000 distinct CDR3 sequences listed, 13% to 15% are singletons. This clonotype was counted at least ten times. The origin of this receptor is a man aged 18-30 years who had mild COVID-19 (a few samples of this study predate the infection). Cell type and time point are not known. The sequencing sample was made of PBMCs or a T cell subset sorted from them (not recorded which). The chain couples TRBV4-1 to TRBJ2-1; D possibly corresponds to TRBD2 (7 bases). The CDR3: CASSQDTGGPYNEQFF. For the CDR3, the DNA is TGCGCCAGCAGCCAAGATACGGGGGGCCCCTACAATGAGCAGTTCTTC.